The rows below give T cell receptor beta chains drawn from one sample of a study of cytomegalovirus exposure and HLA in healthy donors. Only in-frame clones appear in the TCRdb table, and some are missing; sequencing was by immunoSEQ multiplex PCR. This sample has approximately 90,000 clones, with roughly three quarters found just once. The sample comprised PBMCs. The receptors here all came from a man in his thirties or forties in good health and CMV-seronegative. CDR3s include the opening cysteine and the closing phenylalanine or tryptophan. Fields, in order: V gene, D gene, clone size, J gene, CDR3 DNA, CDR3 protein. The D gene is left open where the match is weak. The size of a clone is reported for some rows only, either as once, few or many, or as a class for expanded clones.

TRBV9	TRBD2	.	TRBJ2-3	TGTGCCAGCAGCTATAGCGGGGAAAGCACAGATACGCAGTATTTT	CASSYSGESTDTQYF
TRBV19	TRBD2	once	TRBJ2-5	TGTGCCAGTAGTGCTAGCGGGGGGTACCAAGAGACCCAGTACTTC	CASSASGGYQETQYF
TRBV7-6	.	.	TRBJ1-1	TGTGCCAGCAGCATGTACACAGGGTTTGACACTGAAGCTTTCTTT	CASSMYTGFDTEAFF
TRBV30	TRBD2	once	TRBJ2-3	TGTGCCTCTAGCGGGGATATTACAGATACGCAGTATTTT	CASSGDITDTQYF
TRBV4-1	TRBD2	.	TRBJ2-7	TGCGCCAGCAGCCACACGACTAGCGGTGAGTCCTACGAGCAGTACTTC	CASSHTTSGESYEQYF
TRBV4-1	TRBD2	few	TRBJ2-1	TGCGCCAGCAGCCAAGGTGTCGGGGAGCCGGGACTAGAAGGACCGTTCTTC	CASSQGVGEPGLEGPFF
TRBV11-3	.	.	TRBJ2-1	TGTGCCAGCAGCTTTTCCCCATACAATGAGCAGTTCTTC	CASSFSPYNEQFF
TRBV4-2	TRBD2	.	TRBJ2-4	TGTGCCAGCAGCCAAGATCAAGGACTAGCGGGAGGGGCTAAAAACATTCAGTACTTC	CASSQDQGLAGGAKNIQYF
TRBV11-2	.	.	TRBJ1-4	TGTGCCAGCAGCGCGTTCGGTCCTCTTAATGAAAAACTGTTTTTT	CASSAFGPLNEKLFF
TRBV27	TRBD2	.	TRBJ2-7	TGTGCCAGCAGGTTAGCGGGGGAAACACGTGAGCAGTACTTC	CASRLAGETREQYF
TRBV5-1	TRBD2	few	TRBJ2-7	TGCGCCAGCAGCTTTTTGGGGGGGTCTGCCGAGCAGTACTTC	CASSFLGGSAEQYF
TRBV28	.	.	TRBJ2-7	TGTGCCAGCAGTTTCGGCCAGGGCCCCTACGAGCAGTACTTC	CASSFGQGPYEQYF
TRBV5-4	TRBD1	few	TRBJ2-7	TGTGCCAGCAGCTTGGAACAGGGGGCCTACGAGCAGTACTTC	CASSLEQGAYEQYF
TRBV6-4	.	.	TRBJ2-3	TGTGCCAGCAGAAGGACTACCTCCACAGATACGCAGTATTTT	CASRRTTSTDTQYF
TRBV7-9	TRBD1	.	TRBJ2-7	TGTGCCAGCAGCTACGCAGGGGGCCGTTACGAGCAGTACTTC	CASSYAGGRYEQYF
TRBV27	TRBD1	once	TRBJ2-5	TGTGCCAGCAGTTCACAGGGGGCAGGACAAGAGACCCAGTACTTC	CASSSQGAGQETQYF
TRBV5-1	.	.	TRBJ1-1	TGCGCCAGCAGTTACCAGGGTGGTTACACTGAAGCTTTCTTT	CASSYQGGYTEAFF
TRBV6-6	.	.	TRBJ2-7	TGTGCCAGCAGTTACTCGGACTCTGTGGGGGAGCAGTACTTC	CASSYSDSVGEQYF
TRBV6-5	.	few	TRBJ1-2	TGTGCCAGCAGTTCCAGTGTAACTACATCTTCTAGCTACACCTTC	CASSSSVTTSSSYTF
TRBV11-2	.	.	TRBJ2-7	TGTGCCAGCAGCTTAGACCGGTACGAGCAGTACTTC	CASSLDRYEQYF
TRBV19	TRBD1	once	TRBJ1-5	TGTGCCAGTAGTGCTACAGGGGGGGCCGATCAGCCCCAGCATTTT	CASSATGGADQPQHF
TRBV5-1	TRBD1	.	TRBJ1-1	TGCGCCAGCAGCTTGGCCCCGGGACAGGGATGGAACACTGAAGCTTTCTTT	CASSLAPGQGWNTEAFF